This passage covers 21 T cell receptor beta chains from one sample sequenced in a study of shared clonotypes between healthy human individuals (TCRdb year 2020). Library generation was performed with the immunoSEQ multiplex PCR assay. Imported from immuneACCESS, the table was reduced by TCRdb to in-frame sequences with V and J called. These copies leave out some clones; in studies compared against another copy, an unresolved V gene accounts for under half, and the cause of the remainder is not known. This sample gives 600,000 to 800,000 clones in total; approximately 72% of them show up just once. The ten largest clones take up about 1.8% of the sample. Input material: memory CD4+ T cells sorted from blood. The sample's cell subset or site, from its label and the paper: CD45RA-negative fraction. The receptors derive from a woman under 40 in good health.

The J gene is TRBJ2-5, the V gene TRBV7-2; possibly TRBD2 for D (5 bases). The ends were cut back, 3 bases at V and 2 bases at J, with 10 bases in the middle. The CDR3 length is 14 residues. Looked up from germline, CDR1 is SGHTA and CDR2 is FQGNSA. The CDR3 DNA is TGTGCCAGCAGCTTTAGTACGGGGCAAGAGACCCAGTACTTC. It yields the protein CASSFSTGQETQYF.

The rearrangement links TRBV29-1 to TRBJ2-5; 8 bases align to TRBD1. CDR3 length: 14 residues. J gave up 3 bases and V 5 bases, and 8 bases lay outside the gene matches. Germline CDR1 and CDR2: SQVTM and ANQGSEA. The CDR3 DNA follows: TGCAGCGTTCTGCAGGGGGCTTTCGAAGAGACCCAGTACTTC. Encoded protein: CSVLQGAFEETQYF.

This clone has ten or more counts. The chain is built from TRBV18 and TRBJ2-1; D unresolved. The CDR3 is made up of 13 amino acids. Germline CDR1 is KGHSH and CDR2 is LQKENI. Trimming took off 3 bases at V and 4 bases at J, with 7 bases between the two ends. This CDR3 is CASSPVGYNEQFF. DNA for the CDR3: TGTGCCAGCTCACCGGTGGGATACAATGAGCAGTTCTTC.

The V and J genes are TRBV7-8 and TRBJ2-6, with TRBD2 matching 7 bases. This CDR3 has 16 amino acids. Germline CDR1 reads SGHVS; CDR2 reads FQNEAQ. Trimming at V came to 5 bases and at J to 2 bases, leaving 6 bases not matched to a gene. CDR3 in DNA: TGTGCCAGCAGCCCCAACGGGAGGACTGGGGCCAACGTCCTGACTTTC. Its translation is CASSPNGRTGANVLTF. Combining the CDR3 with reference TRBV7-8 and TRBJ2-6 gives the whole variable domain GAGVSQSPRYKVAKRGQDVALRCDPISGHVSLFWYQQALGQGPEFLTYFQNEAQLDKSGLPSDRFFAERPEGSVSTLKIQRTQQEDSAVYLCASSPNGRTGANVLTFGAGSRLTVL.

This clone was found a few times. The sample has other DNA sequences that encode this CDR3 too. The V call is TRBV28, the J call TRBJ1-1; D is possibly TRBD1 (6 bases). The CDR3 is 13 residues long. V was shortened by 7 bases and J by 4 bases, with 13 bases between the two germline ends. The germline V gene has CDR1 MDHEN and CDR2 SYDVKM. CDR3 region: CASTPQGFTEAFF. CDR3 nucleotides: TGTGCCAGCACCCCCCAGGGGTTCACTGAAGCTTTCTTT.

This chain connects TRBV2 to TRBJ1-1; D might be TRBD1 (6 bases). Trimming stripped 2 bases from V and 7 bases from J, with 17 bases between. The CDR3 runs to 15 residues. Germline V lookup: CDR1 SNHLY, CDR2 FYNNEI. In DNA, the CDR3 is TGTGCCAGCAGTGAACTCCCCGGCGGGGGCGGTGAAGCTTTCTTT. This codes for CASSELPGGGGEAFF.

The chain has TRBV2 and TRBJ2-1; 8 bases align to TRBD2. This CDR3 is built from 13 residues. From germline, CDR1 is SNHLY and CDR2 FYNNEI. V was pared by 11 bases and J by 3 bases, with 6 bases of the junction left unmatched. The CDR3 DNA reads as TGTGCCGGGCGACGGGGGGGCTACAATGAGCAGTTCTTC. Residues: CAGRRGGYNEQFF.

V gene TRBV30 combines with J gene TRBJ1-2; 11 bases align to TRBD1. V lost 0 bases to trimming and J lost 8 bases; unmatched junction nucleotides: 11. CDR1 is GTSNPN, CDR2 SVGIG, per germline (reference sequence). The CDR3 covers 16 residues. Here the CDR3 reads CAWSVQDRGQWSGYTF. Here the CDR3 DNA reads TGTGCCTGGAGTGTACAGGACAGGGGGCAGTGGAGCGGCTACACCTTC.

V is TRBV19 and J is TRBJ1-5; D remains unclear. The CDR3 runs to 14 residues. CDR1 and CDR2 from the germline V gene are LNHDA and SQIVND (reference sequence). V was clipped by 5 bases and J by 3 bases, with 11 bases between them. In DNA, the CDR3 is TGTGCCAGTAGTTCCCGACATTCCAATCAGCCCCAGCATTTT. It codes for CASSSRHSNQPQHF.

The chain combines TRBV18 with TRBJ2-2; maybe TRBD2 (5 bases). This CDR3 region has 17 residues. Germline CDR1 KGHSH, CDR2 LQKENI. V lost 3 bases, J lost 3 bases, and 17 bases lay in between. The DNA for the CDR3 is TGTGCCAGCTCACCGGGAGATGGCAGACGGGACACCGGGGAGCTGTTTTTT. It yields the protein CASSPGDGRRDTGELFF.

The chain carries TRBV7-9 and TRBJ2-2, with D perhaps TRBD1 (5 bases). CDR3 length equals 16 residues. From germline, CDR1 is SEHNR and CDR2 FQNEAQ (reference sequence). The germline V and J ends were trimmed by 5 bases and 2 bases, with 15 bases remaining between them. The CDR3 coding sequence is TGTGCCAGCAGCCCTAGGGCCTGGGGCAACACCGGGGAGCTGTTTTTT. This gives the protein CASSPRAWGNTGELFF.

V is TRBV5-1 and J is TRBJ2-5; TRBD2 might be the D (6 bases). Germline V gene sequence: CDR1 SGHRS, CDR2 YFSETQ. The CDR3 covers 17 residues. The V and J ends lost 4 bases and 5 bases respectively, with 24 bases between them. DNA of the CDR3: TGCGCCAGCAGCCCAAGGGGACCAGCCCGGGGGAACGAGACCCAGTACTTC. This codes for CASSPRGPARGNETQYF.

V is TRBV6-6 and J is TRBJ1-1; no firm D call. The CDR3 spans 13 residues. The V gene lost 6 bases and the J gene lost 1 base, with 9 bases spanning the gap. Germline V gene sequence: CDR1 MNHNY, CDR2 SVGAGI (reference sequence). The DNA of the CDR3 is TGTGCCAGCAGGGTTTCGCAGAACACTGAAGCTTTCTTT. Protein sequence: CASRVSQNTEAFF.

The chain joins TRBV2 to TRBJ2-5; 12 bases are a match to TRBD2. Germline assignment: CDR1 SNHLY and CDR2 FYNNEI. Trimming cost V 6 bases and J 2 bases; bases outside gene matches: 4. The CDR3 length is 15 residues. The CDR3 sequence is CASRRGLAGQETQYF. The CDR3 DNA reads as TGTGCCAGCAGAAGAGGACTAGCGGGACAAGAGACCCAGTACTTC.

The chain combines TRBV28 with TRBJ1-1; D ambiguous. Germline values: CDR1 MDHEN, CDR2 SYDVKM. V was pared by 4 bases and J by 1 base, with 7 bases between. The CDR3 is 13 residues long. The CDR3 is CASSSERNTEAFF. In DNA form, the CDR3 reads TGTGCCAGCAGTTCAGAGCGGAACACTGAAGCTTTCTTT.

CDR3 nucleotides: TGTGCCAGCAGCTTCGAATTGACGGGCCGGTACACCTTC. This sequence encodes CASSFELTGRYTF. The genes are TRBV5-6 and TRBJ1-2; D ambiguous. Trimming cost V 2 bases and J 11 bases, with 16 bases left between them. The CDR3 covers 13 residues. Germline assignment: CDR1 SGHDT and CDR2 YYEEEE. The full variable domain, rest sourced from reference TRBV5-6 and TRBJ1-2, is DAGVTQSPTHLIKTRGQQVTLRCSPKSGHDTVSWYQQALGQGPQFIFQYYEEEERQRGNFPDRFSGHQFPNYSSELNVNALLLGDSALYLCASSFELTGRYTFGSGTRLTVV.

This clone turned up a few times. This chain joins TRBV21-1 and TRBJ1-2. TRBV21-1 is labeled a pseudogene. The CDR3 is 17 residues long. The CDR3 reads CASSFRRIYGAQIGYTF. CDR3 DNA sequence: TGTGCCAGCAGCTTTAGAAGGATTTACGGAGCCCAAATTGGCTACACCTTC.

The CDR3 protein is CASSMTRAGTGQNQPQHF. The CDR3 DNA sequence: TGTGCCAGTAGTATGACTAGGGCAGGGACAGGGCAGAATCAGCCCCAGCATTTT. The V call is TRBV19, the J call TRBJ1-5; 9 positions agree with TRBD1. Germline assignment: CDR1 LNHDA and CDR2 SQIVND (reference sequence). V lost 3 bases to trimming and J lost 4 bases; unmatched junction nucleotides: 13. The CDR3 has 18 amino acids. Complete variable domain (other parts from reference TRBV19 and TRBJ1-5): DGGITQSPKYLFRKEGQNVTLSCEQNLNHDAMYWYRQDPGQGLRLIYYSQIVNDFQKGDIAEGYSVSREKKESFPLTVTSAQKNPTAFYLCASSMTRAGTGQNQPQHFGDGTRLSIL.

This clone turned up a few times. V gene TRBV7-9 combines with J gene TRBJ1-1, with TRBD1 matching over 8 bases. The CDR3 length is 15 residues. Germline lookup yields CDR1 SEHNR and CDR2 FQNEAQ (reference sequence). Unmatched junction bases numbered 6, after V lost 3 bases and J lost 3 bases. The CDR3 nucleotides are TGTGCCAGCAGCTTGCGTCAGGGGGCTCACACTGAAGCTTTCTTT. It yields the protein CASSLRQGAHTEAFF.

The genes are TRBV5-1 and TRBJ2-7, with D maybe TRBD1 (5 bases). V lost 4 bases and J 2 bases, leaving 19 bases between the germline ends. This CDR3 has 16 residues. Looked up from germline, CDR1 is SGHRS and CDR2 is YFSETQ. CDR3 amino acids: CASSQQALSTTYEQYF. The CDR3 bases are TGCGCCAGCAGCCAACAGGCCCTCTCAACGACCTACGAGCAGTACTTC.

CDR3 residues: CASSVDGGWSGELFF. The CDR3 DNA reads TGTGCCAGCAGCGTAGACGGAGGGTGGTCCGGGGAGCTGTTTTTT. The rearrangement joins TRBV9 to TRBJ2-2, with a possible D match to TRBD2 (6 bases). Germline lookup yields CDR1 SGDLS and CDR2 YYNGEE. This CDR3 contains 15 residues. V was shortened by 0 bases and J by 6 bases, with 12 bases between the two germline ends.